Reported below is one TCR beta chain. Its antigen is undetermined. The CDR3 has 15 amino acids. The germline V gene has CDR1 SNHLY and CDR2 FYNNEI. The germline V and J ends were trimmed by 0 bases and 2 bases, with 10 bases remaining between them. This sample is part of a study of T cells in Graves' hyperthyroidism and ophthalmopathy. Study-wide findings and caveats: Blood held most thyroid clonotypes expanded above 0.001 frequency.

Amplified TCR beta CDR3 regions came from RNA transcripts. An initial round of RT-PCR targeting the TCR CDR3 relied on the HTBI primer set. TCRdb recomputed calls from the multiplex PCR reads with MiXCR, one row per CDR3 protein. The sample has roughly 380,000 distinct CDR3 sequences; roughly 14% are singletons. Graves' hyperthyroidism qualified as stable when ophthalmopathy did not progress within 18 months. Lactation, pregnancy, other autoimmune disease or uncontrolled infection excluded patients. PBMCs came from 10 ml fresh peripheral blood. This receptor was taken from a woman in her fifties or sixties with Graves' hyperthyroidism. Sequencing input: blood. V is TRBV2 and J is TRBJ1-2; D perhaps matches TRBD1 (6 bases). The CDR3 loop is CASSEAPGVNYGYTF. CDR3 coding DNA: TGTGCCAGCAGTGAAGCTCCAGGGGTCAACTATGGCTACACCTTC.